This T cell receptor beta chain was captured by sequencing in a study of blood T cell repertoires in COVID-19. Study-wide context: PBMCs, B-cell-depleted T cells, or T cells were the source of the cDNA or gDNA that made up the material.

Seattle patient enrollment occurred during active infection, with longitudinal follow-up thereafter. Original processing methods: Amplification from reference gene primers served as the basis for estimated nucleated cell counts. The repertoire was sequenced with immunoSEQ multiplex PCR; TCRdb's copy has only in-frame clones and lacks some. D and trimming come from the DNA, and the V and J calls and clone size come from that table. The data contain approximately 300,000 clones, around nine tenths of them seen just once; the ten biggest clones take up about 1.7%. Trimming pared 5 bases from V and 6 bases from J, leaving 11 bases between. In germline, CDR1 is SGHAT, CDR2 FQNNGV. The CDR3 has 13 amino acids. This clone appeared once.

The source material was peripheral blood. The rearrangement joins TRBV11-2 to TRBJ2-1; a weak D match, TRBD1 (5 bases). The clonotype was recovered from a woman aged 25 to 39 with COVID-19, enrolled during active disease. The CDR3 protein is CASSPDRANEQFF. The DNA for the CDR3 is TGTGCCAGCAGCCCCGACAGAGCCAATGAGCAGTTCTTC.